The 9 T cell receptor beta chains below all came from one sample that was sequenced in a study of blood T cell repertoires in COVID-19. Sequencing was performed with immunoSEQ multiplex PCR; in TCRdb, only in-frame clones are kept and a portion is missing. The sample consists of around 310,000 clones, around nine tenths of them appearing once. The material sequenced was PBMCs or T cells enriched from blood (not recorded which). The origin of the receptors is a woman aged 25-40 years who had recovered from COVID-19.

The J gene is TRBJ2-1, the V gene TRBV6-5; weak D call: TRBD2 (6 bases). V shed 0 bases and J shed 3 bases, with 12 bases lying between them. There are 16 residues in the CDR3. Germline V lookup: CDR1 MNHEY, CDR2 SVGAGI. In nucleotides, the CDR3 is TGTGCCAGCAGTTACTCTCCGCGGAGGGGCTACAATGAGCAGTTCTTC. Its protein is CASSYSPRRGYNEQFF.

The DNA for the CDR3 is TGTGCCAGTAGAGGGTTGTACAGGGATGCCTATGGCTACACCTTC. Its protein is CASRGLYRDAYGYTF. The chain has TRBV19 and TRBJ1-2; perhaps TRBD1 as D (6 bases). Between the trimmed V and J ends, which lost 6 bases and 4 bases, there was a span of 18 bases. Per germline, CDR1 LNHDA and CDR2 SQIVND (reference sequence). This CDR3 has 15 amino acids.

The chain joins TRBV6-5 to TRBJ1-6; 9 bases map to TRBD1. CDR3 size: 15 residues. V trimming: 7 bases; J trimming: 6 bases; junction bases outside the gene matches: 7. Germline CDR1 MNHEY, CDR2 SVGAGI. The CDR3 sequence: CASTSGTGSNSPLHF. The CDR3 DNA reads TGTGCCAGCACCTCCGGGACAGGGTCTAATTCACCCCTCCACTTT.

The V and J genes are TRBV7-9 and TRBJ2-7, with a tentative D call TRBD1 (5 bases). The germline gives CDR1 SEHNR, CDR2 FQNEAQ (reference sequence). The CDR3 extends over 14 amino acids. Trimming stripped 6 bases from V and 2 bases from J, with 14 bases between. The CDR3 sequence: CASSSNTGTYEQYF. CDR3 in DNA: TGTGCCAGCAGTTCAAACACAGGAACCTACGAGCAGTACTTC.

The chain is built from TRBV6-5 and TRBJ1-2; D possibly corresponds to TRBD1 (6 bases). Trimming took off 7 bases at V and 5 bases at J, with 14 bases between the two ends. CDR3 length: 13 amino acids. Germline V gene lookup returns CDR1 MNHEY and CDR2 SVGAGI. CDR3: CASKPGTKYGYTF. The CDR3 DNA follows: TGTGCCAGCAAACCCGGGACAAAGTATGGCTACACCTTC.

For the CDR3, the DNA is TGTGCCACCAGTGATCGGGACAGGGGGAATGAGCAGTTCTTC. It yields the protein CATSDRDRGNEQFF. This chain connects TRBV24-1 to TRBJ2-1, with 11 bases aligning to TRBD1. The CDR3 runs 14 residues. CDR1 and CDR2 (germline): KGHDR, SFDVKD. The junction had 1 base not matched to a gene; V was cut back by 3 bases and J by 7 bases.

Remarks on this clone: A read error may produce the germline difference seen at one junction end. The chain employs TRBV30 and TRBJ1-2, with a tentative D call TRBD1 (5 bases). Germline-derived CDR1 and CDR2 are GTSNPN and SVGIG (reference sequence). The CDR3 length is 12 residues. CDR3 amino acids: CAWDLRGDGCTF. The CDR3 DNA is TGTGCCTGGGATCTCCGGGGGGATGGCTGCACCTTC.

CDR3 coding DNA: TGCGCCAGCAGCCTGGGAGCCTACAATGAGCAGTTCTTC. Amino acid sequence: CASSLGAYNEQFF. This chain uses TRBV5-1 with TRBJ2-1, with D possibly TRBD2 on 5 matching bases. This CDR3 has 13 residues. In germline, CDR1 is SGHRS, CDR2 YFSETQ. Trimming removed 4 bases at V and 2 bases at J, with 7 bases between. The complete variable domain, with remaining parts taken from reference TRBV5-1 and TRBJ2-1, reads KAGVTQTPRYLIKTRGQQVTLSCSPISGHRSVSWYQQTPGQGLQFLFEYFSETQRNKGNFPGRFSGRQFSNSRSEMNVSTLELGDSALYLCASSLGAYNEQFFGPGTRLTVL.

The chain recombines TRBV7-2 with TRBJ2-7; D is possibly TRBD1 (5 bases). V was trimmed by 1 base and J by 3 bases, leaving 13 bases between them. This CDR3 has 15 residues. Per germline, CDR1 SGHTA and CDR2 FQGNSA. The CDR3 reads CASSLEGHANYEQYF. The CDR3 DNA reads TGTGCCAGCAGCTTAGAAGGACACGCAAACTACGAGCAGTACTTC. Combining the CDR3 with reference TRBV7-2 and TRBJ2-7 gives the whole variable domain GAGVSQSPSNKVTEKGKDVELRCDPISGHTALYWYRQSLGQGLEFLIYFQGNSAPDKSGLPSDRFSAERTGGSVSTLTIQRTQQEDSAVYLCASSLEGHANYEQYFGPGTRLTVT.